Described below is a single T cell receptor (beta chain) sequence and its context. What it binds is unknown. Germline CDR1 and CDR2: SGHTA and FQGTGA. This CDR3 is built from 17 residues. V gave up 4 bases and J gave up 0 bases, with 16 bases separating them. This record belongs to a study of cytomegalovirus exposure and HLA in healthy donors. Study results and limitations: In a later analysis, V- and J-gene trimming of beta chains associated with a DCLRE1C missense variant, replicated independently. The listing of approximately 160 TCR beta chains classed them as cytomegalovirus-associated. Analyses of presence and absence presupposed an approximately uniform sequencing depth across donors.

The PCR contained 60 Vbeta and 13 Jbeta primers. Sequencing was performed with immunoSEQ multiplex PCR; in TCRdb, only in-frame clones are kept and a portion is missing. The data contain about 180,000 clones, roughly 77% of them singletons. This TCR came from a woman aged 30 to 39 in good health and CMV-seronegative. The sample comprised PBMCs. The chain has TRBV7-3 and TRBJ2-1, with TRBD1 as a possible D gene (6 bases). CDR3 amino acids: CASSYGDTLSSYNEQFF. The CDR3, as DNA: TGTGCCAGCAGCTACGGGGACACTTTAAGCTCCTACAATGAGCAGTTCTTC.